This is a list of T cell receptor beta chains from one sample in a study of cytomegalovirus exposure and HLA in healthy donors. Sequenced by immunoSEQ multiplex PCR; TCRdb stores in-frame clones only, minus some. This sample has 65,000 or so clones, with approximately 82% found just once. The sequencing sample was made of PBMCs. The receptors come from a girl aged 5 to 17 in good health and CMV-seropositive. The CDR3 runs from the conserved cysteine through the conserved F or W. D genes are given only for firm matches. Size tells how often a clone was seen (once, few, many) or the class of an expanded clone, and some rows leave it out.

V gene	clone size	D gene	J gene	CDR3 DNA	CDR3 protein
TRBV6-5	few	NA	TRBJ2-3	TGTGCCAGCAGTTCCATGGGGGGGGCCCAAGATACGCAGTATTTT	CASSSMGGAQDTQYF
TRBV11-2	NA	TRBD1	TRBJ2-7	TGTGCCAGCAGCTTAGATAGGAATAGGGACAGGCGATACTACGAGCAGTACTTC	CASSLDRNRDRRYYEQYF
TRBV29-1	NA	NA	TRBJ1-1	TGCAGCGTTGAGTTACATCCGAACACTGAAGCTTTCTTT	CSVELHPNTEAFF
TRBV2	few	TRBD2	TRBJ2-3	TGTGCCAGCAGTCTAGCGGGGGGACCCACAGATACGCAGTATTTT	CASSLAGGPTDTQYF
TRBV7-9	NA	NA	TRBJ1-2	TGTGCCAGCAGCTCTAGCCCGACCGCTAACTATGGCTACACCTTC	CASSSSPTANYGYTF
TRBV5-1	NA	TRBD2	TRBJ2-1	TGCGCCAGCTCCGCTGGACTAGCCGATTACAATGAGCAGTTCTTC	CASSAGLADYNEQFF
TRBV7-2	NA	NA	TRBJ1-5	TGTGCCAGCAGCTGGGGGGGTTACGGTGTCAATCAGCCCCAGCATTTT	CASSWGGYGVNQPQHF
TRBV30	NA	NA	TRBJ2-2	TGTGCCTTCTTCAGGGTAGCCGGGGAGCTGTTTTTT	CAFFRVAGELFF
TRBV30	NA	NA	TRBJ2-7	TGTGCCTGGAGCGGGGGAAGCTACGAGCAGTACTTC	CAWSGGSYEQYF
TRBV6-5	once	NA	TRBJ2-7	TGTGCCAGCAGTTATAGAACAGCGGGGACACCCTACGAGCAGTACTTC	CASSYRTAGTPYEQYF
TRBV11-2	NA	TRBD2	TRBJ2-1	TGTGCCAGCAGCTTAGTTTTTAGCGGGAGAGTCTATGAGCAGTTCTTC	CASSLVFSGRVYEQFF
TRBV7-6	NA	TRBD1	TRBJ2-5	TGTGCCAGCAGCCCGTGGACAGGTTCGGAGCAAGAGACCCAGTACTTC	CASSPWTGSEQETQYF
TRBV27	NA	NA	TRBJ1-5	TGTGCCAGCAGTTTACACAGGGACCAGCCCCAGCATTTT	CASSLHRDQPQHF
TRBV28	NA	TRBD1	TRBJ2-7	TGTGCCAGCAGCACAGGGGTTTACGAGCAGTACTTC	CASSTGVYEQYF
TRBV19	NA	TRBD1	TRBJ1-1	TGTGCCAGTAGTCTGCGGCCCGGGACAGGGAGGCTCGAAGCTTTCTTT	CASSLRPGTGRLEAFF
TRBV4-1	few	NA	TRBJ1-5	TGCGCCAGCAGCCAAGATTCGGGAGGTAAAGATCAGCCCCAGCATTTT	CASSQDSGGKDQPQHF
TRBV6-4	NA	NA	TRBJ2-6	TGTGCCAGCAGTGACTCCGGGGGTAGGGCCAACGTCCTGACTTTC	CASSDSGGRANVLTF
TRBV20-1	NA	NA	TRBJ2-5	TGCAGTGCTAGGTCCCGGGAGACCCAGTACTTC	CSARSRETQYF
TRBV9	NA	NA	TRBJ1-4	TGTGCCAGCAGACGAGGAGCTACAACTAATGAAAAACTGTTTTTT	CASRRGATTNEKLFF
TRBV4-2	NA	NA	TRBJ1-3	TGTGCCAGCAGCCAAGTAGGTGGAGGGGCTGGAAACACCATATATTTT	CASSQVGGGAGNTIYF
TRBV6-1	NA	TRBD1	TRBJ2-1	TGTGCCAGCAGTGAAGCGGTACAGGGGGTTAATGAGCAGTTCTTC	CASSEAVQGVNEQFF
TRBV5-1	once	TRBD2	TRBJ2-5	TGCGCCAGCAGCTTGGAGTGGGAGGGGCCTGGGGAGACCCAGTACTTC	CASSLEWEGPGETQYF
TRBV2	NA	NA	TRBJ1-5	TGTGCCAGCAGTGAAGAAAGGGGGGGTAATCAGCCCCAGCATTTT	CASSEERGGNQPQHF
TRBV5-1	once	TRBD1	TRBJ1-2	TGCGCCAGCAGCTTGTGGGGACAGGTCTATGGCTACACCTTC	CASSLWGQVYGYTF
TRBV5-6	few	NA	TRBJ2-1	TGTGCCAGCAGCTGGGGGCCTGAAGGTGAGCAGTTCTTC	CASSWGPEGEQFF
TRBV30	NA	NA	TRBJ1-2	TGTGCCTCCCCGGGTCTTCGCTATGGCTACACCTTC	CASPGLRYGYTF
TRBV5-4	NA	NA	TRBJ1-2	TGTGCCAGCAGCTTGGCCGGGGGTTTGTCTAACTATGGCTACACCTTC	CASSLAGGLSNYGYTF
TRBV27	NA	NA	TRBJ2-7	TGTGCCAGCAGTGACTACGGGCCGTGGGGTTACGAGCAGTACTTC	CASSDYGPWGYEQYF
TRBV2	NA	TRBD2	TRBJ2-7	TGTGCCAGCAGTGAAGCGACTAGCGGAGAGCAGTACTTC	CASSEATSGEQYF
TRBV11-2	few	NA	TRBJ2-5	TGTGCCAGCAGCTTAGGGCTAGCGCCCCAAGAGACCCAGTACTTC	CASSLGLAPQETQYF
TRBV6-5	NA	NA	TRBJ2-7	TGTGCCAGCAGACAACAGGGATCCTACGAGCAGTACTTC	CASRQQGSYEQYF
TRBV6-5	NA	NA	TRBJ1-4	TGTGCCAGCAGTTACGACGGGGGGAATGAAAAACTGTTTTTT	CASSYDGGNEKLFF
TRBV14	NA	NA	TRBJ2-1	TGTGCCAGCAGCCAATTAGCGGTAGGACGTCAGTTCTTC	CASSQLAVGRQFF